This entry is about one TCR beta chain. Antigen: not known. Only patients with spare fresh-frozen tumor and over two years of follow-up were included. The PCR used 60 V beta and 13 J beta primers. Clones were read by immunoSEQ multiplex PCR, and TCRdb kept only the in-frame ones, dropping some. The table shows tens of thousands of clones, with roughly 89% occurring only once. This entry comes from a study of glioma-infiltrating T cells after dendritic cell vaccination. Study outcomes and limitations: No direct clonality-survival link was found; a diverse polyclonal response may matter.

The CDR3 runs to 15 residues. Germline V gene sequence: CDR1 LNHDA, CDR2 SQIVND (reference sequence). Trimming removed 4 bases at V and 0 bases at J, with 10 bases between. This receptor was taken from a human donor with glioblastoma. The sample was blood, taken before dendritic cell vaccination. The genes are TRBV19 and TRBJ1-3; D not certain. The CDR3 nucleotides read TGTGCCAGTAGTACCGTCATGAGCTCTGGAAACACCATATATTTT. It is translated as CASSTVMSSGNTIYF. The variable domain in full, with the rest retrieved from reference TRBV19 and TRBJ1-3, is DGGITQSPKYLFRKEGQNVTLSCEQNLNHDAMYWYRQDPGQGLRLIYYSQIVNDFQKGDIAEGYSVSREKKESFPLTVTSAQKNPTAFYLCASSTVMSSGNTIYFGEGSWLTVV.